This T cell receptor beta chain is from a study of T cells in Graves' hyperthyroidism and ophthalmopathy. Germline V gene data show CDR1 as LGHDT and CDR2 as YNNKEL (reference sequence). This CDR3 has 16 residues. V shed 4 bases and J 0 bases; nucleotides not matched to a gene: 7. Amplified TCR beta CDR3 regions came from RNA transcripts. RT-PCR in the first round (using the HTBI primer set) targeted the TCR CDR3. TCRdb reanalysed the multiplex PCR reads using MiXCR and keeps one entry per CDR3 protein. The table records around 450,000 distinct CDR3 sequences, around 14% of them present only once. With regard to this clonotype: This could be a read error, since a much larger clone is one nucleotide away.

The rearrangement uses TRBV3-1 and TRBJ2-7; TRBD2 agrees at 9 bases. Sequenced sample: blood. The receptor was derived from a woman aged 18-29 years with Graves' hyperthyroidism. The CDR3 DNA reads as TGTGCCAGCAGCCGATGGCTAGCGGGGAGCTCCTACGAGCAGTACTTC. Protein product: CASSRWLAGSSYEQYF.